This entry describes one T cell receptor (beta chain). This clone was seen once. The antigen it binds to is not known. Per-nucleotide qualities are absent, and no much larger clonotype sits a single base away. These data are taken from a study of shared clonotypes between healthy human individuals (dated by TCRdb to 2020 to 2022). Regarding the study in general: The cohort comprised a couple of women and a few men aged 18 to 49 years. Between about 0.8 and 9 billion PBMCs per donor were obtained by leukapheresis. For each donor, three plates each were used for CD4 naive and CD4 memory, two plates were used for CD8 naive, and one plate was used for CD8 memory. To estimate repertoire size and how much clonotype sharing occurs between individuals, the study deeply sequenced the blood TCR repertoires of 5 or 6 healthy adults. To increase sequencing depth and limit assay-specific biases, different laboratories used diverse techniques to prepare libraries and sequence TCR repertoires. The paper's findings and limits, for the study overall: Larger estimated clonotype richness was generally found for naive subsets than for memory subsets. When several donors were compared, the shared fraction of clonotypes was 5% to 6.5% for naive CD4, roughly 3.3% for naive CD8, about 2.4% for memory CD4, and about 0.36% for memory CD8. Compared with non-shared clonotypes, the clonotypes found in all four sorted-subset donors had higher generation probabilities. Based on pairwise subsampling, the degree of clonotype sharing among donors was expected to be affected by sequencing depth. Sampling was restricted to blood, and TCR repertoires in tissues likely differ from the TCR repertoires found in blood. The genetic and exposure-history diversity represented was limited by the small number of donors. Even with the large sequencing depth, rarefaction of the sorted-subset datasets indicated that sequencing was incomplete.

CD8 naive samples consisted of CD45RO-negative cells that were positively selected for CCR7, yielding a CD45RA+CCR7+ population without TemRA cells. The donors were healthy, HIV-negative adults with no recently reported acute infections or vaccinations. Only Caucasian adults living in Nashville, Tennessee, USA were represented among the donors. After blood collection by leukapheresis, PBMCs were isolated using Ficoll-Histopaque density gradient centrifugation and then cryopreserved in the vapor phase of liquid nitrogen. Analytical flow cytometry was used to check the purity and quantity of each magnetically sorted T cell population. Genomic DNA was isolated from each sorted fraction and quantified by UV absorbance on a Nanodrop 2000c. Using the deep immunoSEQ assay, multiplex PCR amplified TCR CDR3 regions from genomic DNA. Extracted genomic DNA from each cell subset was distributed evenly across all wells of several immunoSEQ 96-well plates, and each plate was treated as a replicate. For sorted subsets, roughly 200 ng of genomic DNA, equivalent to around 29,000 T cell genomes, went into each replicate PCR. The purified libraries were quantified using a Qubit 3.0 fluorometer, sized with a Bioanalyzer 2100, and then quantified again using the KAPA Library Quantification kit. Every immunoSEQ 96-well plate was sequenced on a dedicated single-read 150-cycle Illumina NextSeq 550 flow cell. In the paper's pipeline: The immunoSEQ output contained only junctional sequences without quality scores, so filtering could not match that applied to full-length reads. To assign V/J genes and CDR3, sequences were annotated using PyIR, a Python wrapper for IgBLAST v1.9, with IMGT germline references. Reads were filtered out if the reads had weak V/J assignments (E-value above 1e-6), no CDR3, stop codons, out-of-frame junctions, or ambiguous translated residues. V3J clonotypes were defined by identical inferred V gene, J gene, and CDR3 amino acid sequence. Percentage overlap between repertoires was computed as shared unique clonotypes divided by the size of the smaller repertoire. RTK rarefaction, the Chao1 estimator, and Recon v2.1 estimates of unobserved clonotypes were used to assess repertoire richness. For all TCRbeta clonotypes obtained by the gDNA method from several donors, generation probabilities were computed with OLGA. Sourced from immuneACCESS, this table was stored by TCRdb with only in-frame sequences that have V and J called. A share of the clones is absent; for the studies checked, an unresolved V gene accounts for under half, and the remainder has no known explanation. Clone size and V and J calls were adopted from that table, with D and trimming inferred from the DNA. The sample has around 2,000,000 clones on record, approximately 95% of them singletons. Jointly, the top ten make up around 1% of the sample.

Trimming removed 3 bases from V and 5 bases from J; the gene matches leave 0 bases unexplained. The germline V gene encodes CDR1 MRHNA and CDR2 SNTAGT. From the cysteine up to the phenylalanine, the CDR3 has a length of 13 residues. The sequence is cut down to CDR3 DNA, 39 bases in frame from base 1. The receptor's source is a man aged 18 to 29 in good health. The material sequenced was naive CD8+ T cells sorted from blood. The cell subset or site label corresponds to: CD45RA+CCR7+. The V and J segments used are TRBV6-4 and TRBJ2-1, with 8 middle bases fitting TRBD2. This receptor carries the CDR3 CASSDSGDNEQFF. Here is the DNA: TGTGCCAGCAGTGATAGCGGGGACAATGAGCAGTTCTTC.